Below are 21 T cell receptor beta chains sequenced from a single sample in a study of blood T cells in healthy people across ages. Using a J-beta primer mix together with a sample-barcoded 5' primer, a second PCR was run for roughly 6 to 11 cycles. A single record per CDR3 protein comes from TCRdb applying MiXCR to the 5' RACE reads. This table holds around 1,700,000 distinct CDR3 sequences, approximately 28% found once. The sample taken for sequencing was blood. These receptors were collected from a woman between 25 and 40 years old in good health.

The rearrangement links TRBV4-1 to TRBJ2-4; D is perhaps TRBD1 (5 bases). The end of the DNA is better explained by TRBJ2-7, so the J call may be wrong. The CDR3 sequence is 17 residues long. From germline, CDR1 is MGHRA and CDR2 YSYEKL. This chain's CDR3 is CASSQDKGLGIPYEQYF. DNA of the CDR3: TGCGCCAGCAGCCAAGATAAGGGGCTAGGTATTCCCTACGAGCAGTACTTC.

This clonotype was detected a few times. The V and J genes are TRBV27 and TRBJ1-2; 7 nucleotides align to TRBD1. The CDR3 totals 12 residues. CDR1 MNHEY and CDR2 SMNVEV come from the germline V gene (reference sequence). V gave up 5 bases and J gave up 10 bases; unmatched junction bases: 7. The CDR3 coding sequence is TGTGCCAGCAGTGCCAAAGACAGGGACTACACCTTC. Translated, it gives CASSAKDRDYTF.

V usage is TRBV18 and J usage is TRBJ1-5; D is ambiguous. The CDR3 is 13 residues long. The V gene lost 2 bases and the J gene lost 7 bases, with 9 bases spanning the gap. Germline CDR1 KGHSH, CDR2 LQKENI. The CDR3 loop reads CASSPSAAQPQHF. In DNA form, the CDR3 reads TGTGCCAGCTCACCATCGGCAGCCCAGCCCCAGCATTTT.

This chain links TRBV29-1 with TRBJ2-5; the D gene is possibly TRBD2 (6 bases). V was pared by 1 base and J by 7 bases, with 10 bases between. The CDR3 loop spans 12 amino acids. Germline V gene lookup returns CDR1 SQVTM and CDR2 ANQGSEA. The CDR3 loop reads CSVEGRGGTQYF. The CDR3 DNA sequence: TGCAGCGTTGAAGGGCGGGGCGGGACCCAGTACTTC.

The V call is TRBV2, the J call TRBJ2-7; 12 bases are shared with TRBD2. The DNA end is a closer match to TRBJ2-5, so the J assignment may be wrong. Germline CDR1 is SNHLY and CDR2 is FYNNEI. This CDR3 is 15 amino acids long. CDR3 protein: CASSLTSGRPETQYF. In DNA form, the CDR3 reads TGTGCCAGCAGTCTAACTAGCGGGAGGCCGGAGACCCAGTACTTC.

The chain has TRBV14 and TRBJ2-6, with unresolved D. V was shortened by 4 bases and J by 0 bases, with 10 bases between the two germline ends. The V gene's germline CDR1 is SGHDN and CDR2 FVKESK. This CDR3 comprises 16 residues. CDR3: CASSRVRLSGANVLTF. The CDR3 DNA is TGTGCCAGCAGCCGAGTACGGCTCTCTGGGGCCAACGTCCTGACTTTC.

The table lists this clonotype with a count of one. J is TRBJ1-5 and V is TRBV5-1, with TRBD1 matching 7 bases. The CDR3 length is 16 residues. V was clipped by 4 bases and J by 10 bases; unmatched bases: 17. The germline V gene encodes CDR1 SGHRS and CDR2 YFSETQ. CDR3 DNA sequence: TGCGCCAGCAGCCCAGGGACAGAACTGAAGAATCGTCCCCAGCATTTT. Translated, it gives CASSPGTELKNRPQHF.

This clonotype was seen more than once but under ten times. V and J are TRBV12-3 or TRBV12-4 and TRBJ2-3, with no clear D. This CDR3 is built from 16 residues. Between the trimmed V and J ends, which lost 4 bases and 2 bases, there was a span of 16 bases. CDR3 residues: CASSSPPGRFTDTQYF. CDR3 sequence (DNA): TGTGCCAGCAGTTCCCCGCCGGGCCGTTTCACAGATACGCAGTATTTT.

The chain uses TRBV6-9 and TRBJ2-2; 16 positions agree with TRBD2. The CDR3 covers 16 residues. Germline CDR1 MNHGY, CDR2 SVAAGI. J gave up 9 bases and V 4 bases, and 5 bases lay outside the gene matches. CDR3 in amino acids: CASSSGLAGGPRELFF. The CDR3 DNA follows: TGTGCCAGCAGTTCGGGACTAGCGGGAGGGCCACGGGAGCTGTTTTTT.

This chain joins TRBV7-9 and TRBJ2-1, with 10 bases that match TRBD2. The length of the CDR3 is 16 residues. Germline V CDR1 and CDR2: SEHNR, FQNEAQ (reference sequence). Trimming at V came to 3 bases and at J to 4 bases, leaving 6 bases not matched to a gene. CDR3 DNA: TGTGCCAGCAGCTTCAAACTAGCGGGAATTTACAATGAGCAGTTCTTC. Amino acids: CASSFKLAGIYNEQFF.

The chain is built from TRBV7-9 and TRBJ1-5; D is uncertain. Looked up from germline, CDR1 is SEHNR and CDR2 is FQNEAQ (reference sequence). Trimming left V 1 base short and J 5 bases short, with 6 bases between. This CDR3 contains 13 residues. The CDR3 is CASSLVADQPQHF. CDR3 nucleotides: TGTGCCAGCAGCTTAGTGGCCGATCAGCCCCAGCATTTT.

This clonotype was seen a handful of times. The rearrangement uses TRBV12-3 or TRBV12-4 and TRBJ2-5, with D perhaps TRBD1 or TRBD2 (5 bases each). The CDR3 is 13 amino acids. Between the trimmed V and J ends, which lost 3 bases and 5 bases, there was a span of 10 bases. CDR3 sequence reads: CASSLGVHETQYF. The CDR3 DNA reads TGTGCCAGCAGTTTGGGGGTGCACGAGACCCAGTACTTC.

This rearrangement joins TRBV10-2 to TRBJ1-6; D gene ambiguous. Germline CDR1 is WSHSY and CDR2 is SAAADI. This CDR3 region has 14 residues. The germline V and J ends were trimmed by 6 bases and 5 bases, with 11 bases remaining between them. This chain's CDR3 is CASSRTEDNSPLHF. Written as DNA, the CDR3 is TGCGCCAGCAGCCGGACGGAAGATAATTCACCCCTCCACTTT.

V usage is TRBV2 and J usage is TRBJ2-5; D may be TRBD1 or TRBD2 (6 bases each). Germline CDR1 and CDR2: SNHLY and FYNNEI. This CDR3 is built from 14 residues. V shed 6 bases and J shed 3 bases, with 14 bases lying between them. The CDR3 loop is CASSGGLEKETQYF. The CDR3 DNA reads TGTGCCAGCAGCGGGGGCTTGGAGAAAGAGACCCAGTACTTC.

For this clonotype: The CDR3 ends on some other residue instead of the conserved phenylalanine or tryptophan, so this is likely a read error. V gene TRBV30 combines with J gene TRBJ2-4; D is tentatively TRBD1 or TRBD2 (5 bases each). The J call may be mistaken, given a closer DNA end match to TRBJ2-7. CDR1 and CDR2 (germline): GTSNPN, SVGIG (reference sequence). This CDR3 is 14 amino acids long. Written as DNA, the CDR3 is TGTGCCTGGAGCGGGACCCCCAGAACCTACGAGCAGTACTGC. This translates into CAWSGTPRTYEQYC.

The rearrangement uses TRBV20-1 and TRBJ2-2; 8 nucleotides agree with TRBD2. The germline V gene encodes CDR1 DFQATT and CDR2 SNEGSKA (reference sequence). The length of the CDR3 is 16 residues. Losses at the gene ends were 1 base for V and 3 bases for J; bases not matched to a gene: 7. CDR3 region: CSARAAGRADTGELFF. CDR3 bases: TGCAGTGCTAGAGCCGCCGGGAGGGCCGACACCGGGGAGCTGTTTTTT.

CDR3 sequence reads: CASSPRQTLGNEQYF. In DNA form, the CDR3 reads TGTGCCAGCAGCCCGCGCCAGACCCTGGGGAATGAGCAGTACTTC. The chain joins TRBV7-9 to TRBJ2-5; D not certain. Germline V gene sequence: CDR1 SEHNR, CDR2 FQNEAQ (reference sequence). The CDR3 extends over 15 amino acids. Trimming removed 5 bases from V and 11 bases from J, with 24 bases in between.

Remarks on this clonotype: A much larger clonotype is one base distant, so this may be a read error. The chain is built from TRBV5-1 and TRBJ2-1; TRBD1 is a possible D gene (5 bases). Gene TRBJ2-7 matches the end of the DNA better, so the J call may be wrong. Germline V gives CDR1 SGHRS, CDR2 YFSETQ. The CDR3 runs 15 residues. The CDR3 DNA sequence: TGCGCCAGCAGCTTTTCCCAGGGTTCCTACAATGAGCAGTACTTC. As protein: CASSFSQGSYNEQYF.

The CDR3 bases are TGTGCCAGCTCACCCATAGCGGGATCTGGTGAGCAGTACTTC. Its translation: CASSPIAGSGEQYF. The chain uses TRBV18 and TRBJ2-7, with 8 nucleotides matching TRBD2. V dropped 3 bases and J dropped 7; count of bases not matched to a gene: 8. The CDR3 has 14 amino acids. Per germline, CDR1 KGHSH and CDR2 LQKENI.

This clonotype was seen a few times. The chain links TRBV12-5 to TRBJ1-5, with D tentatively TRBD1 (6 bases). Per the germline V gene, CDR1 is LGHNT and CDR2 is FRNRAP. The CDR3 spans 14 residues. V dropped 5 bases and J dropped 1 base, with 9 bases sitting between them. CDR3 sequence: CASGRGESNQPQHF. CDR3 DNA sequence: TGTGCTAGTGGTAGGGGGGAGAGCAATCAGCCCCAGCATTTT. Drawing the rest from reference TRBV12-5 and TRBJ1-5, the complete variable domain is DARVTQTPRHKVTEMGQEVTMRCQPILGHNTVFWYRQTMMQGLELLAYFRNRAPLDDSGMPKDRFSAEMPDATLATLKIQPSEPRDSAVYFCASGRGESNQPQHFGDGTRLSIL.

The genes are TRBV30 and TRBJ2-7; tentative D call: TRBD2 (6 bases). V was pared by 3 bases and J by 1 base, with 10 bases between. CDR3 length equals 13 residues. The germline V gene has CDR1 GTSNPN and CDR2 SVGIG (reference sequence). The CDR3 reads CAWRGGVSYEQYF. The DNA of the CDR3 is TGTGCCTGGAGGGGGGGAGTTTCCTACGAGCAGTACTTC.